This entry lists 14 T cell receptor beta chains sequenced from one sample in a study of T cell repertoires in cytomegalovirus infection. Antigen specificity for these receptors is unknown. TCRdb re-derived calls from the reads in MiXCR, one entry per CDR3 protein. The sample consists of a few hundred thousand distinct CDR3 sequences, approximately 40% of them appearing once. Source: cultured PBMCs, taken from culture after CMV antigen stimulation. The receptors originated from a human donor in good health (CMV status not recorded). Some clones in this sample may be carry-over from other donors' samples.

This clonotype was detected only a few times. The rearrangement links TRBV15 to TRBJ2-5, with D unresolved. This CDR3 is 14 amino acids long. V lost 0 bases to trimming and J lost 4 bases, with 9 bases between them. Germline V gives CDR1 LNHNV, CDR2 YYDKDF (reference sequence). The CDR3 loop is CATSREGYRETQYF. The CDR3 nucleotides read TGTGCCACCAGCAGAGAAGGGTATCGAGAGACCCAGTACTTC.

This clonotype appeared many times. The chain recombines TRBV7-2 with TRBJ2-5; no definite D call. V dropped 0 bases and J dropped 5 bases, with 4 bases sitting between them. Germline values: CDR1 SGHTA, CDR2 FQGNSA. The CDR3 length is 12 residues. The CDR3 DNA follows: TGTGCCAGCAGCTTAGCGCGGGAGACCCAGTACTTC. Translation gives CASSLARETQYF.

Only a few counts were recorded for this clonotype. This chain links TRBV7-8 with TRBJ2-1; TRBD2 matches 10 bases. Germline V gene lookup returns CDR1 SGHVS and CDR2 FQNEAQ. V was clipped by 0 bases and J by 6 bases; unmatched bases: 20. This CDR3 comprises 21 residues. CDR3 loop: CASSLARRPSGGLSMFNEQFF. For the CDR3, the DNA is TGTGCCAGCAGCTTAGCGCGTCGACCTAGCGGGGGACTATCGATGTTCAATGAGCAGTTCTTC.

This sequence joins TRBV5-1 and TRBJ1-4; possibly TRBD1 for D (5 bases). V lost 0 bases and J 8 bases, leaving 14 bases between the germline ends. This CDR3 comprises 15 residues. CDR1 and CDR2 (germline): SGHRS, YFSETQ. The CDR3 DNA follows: TGCGCCAGCAGCTTGGATGGCAGGGCGGGGGAAAAACTGTTTTTT. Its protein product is CASSLDGRAGEKLFF.

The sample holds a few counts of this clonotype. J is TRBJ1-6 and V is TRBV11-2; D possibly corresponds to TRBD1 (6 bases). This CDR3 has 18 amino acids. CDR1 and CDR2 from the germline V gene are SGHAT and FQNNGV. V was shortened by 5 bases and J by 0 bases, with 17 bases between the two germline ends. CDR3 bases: TGTGCCAGCAGCCCGCCGGACAGCCTGAGCTCCTATAATTCACCCCTCCACTTT. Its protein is CASSPPDSLSSYNSPLHF.

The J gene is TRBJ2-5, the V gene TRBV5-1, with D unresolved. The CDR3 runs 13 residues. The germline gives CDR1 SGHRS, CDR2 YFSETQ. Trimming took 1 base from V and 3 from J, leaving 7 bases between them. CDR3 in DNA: TGCGCCAGCAGCTTGTCCGTTGAAGAGACCCAGTACTTC. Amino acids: CASSLSVEETQYF.

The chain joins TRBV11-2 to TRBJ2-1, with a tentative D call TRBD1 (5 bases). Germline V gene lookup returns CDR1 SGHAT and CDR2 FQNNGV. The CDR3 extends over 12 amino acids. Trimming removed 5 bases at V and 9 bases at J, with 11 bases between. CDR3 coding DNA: TGTGCCAGCAGCCCGGACAAGGGTGAGCAGTTCTTC. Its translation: CASSPDKGEQFF.

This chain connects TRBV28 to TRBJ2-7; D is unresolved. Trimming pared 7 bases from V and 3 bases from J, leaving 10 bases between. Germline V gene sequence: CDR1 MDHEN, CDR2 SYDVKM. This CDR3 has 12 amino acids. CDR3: CASMTVNYEQYF. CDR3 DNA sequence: TGTGCCAGCATGACGGTCAACTACGAGCAGTACTTC.

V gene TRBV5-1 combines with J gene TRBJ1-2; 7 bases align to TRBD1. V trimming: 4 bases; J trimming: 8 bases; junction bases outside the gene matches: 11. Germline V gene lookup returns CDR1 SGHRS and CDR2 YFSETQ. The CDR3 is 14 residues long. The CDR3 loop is CASSEQGIVSGYTF. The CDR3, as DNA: TGCGCCAGCAGCGAACAGGGGATTGTCTCAGGCTACACCTTC.

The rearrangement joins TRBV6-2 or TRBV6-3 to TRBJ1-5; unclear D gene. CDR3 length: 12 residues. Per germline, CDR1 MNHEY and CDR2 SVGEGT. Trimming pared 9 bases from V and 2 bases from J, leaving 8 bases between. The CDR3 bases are TGTGCCAGTAGCACGCGCAATCAGCCCCAGCATTTT. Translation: CASSTRNQPQHF.

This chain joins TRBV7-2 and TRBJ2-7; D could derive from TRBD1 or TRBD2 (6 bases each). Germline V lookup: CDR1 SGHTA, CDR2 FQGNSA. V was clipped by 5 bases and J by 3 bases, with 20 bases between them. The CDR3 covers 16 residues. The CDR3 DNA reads TGTGCCAGCAGCAAAAGGGGGGCAGGGACGATCTACGAGCAGTACTTC. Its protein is CASSKRGAGTIYEQYF.

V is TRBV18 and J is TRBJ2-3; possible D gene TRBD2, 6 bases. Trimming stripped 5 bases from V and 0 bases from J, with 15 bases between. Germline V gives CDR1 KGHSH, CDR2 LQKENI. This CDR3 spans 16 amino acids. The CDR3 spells CASSTNGGASTDTQYF. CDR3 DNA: TGTGCCAGCTCAACTAACGGGGGAGCTAGCACAGATACGCAGTATTTT. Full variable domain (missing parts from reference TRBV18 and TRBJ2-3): NAGVMQNPRHLVRRRGQEARLRCSPMKGHSHVYWYRQLPEEGLKFMVYLQKENIIDESGMPKERFSAEFPKEGPSILRIQQVVRGDSAAYFCASSTNGGASTDTQYFGPGTRLTVL.

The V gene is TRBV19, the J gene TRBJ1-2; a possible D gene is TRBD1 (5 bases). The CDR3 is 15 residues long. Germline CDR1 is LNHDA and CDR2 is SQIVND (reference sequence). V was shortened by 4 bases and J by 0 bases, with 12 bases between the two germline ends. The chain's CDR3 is CASSTRQGTNYGYTF. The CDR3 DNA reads TGTGCCAGTAGTACCCGTCAGGGAACTAACTATGGCTACACCTTC. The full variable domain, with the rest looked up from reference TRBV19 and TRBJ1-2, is DGGITQSPKYLFRKEGQNVTLSCEQNLNHDAMYWYRQDPGQGLRLIYYSQIVNDFQKGDIAEGYSVSREKKESFPLTVTSAQKNPTAFYLCASSTRQGTNYGYTFGSGTRLTVV.

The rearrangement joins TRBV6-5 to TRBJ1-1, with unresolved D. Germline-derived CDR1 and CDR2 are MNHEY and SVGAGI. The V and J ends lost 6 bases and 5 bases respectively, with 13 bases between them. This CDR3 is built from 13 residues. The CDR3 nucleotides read TGTGCCAGCAGCCCTAGATGGGTTACTGAAGCTTTCTTT. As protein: CASSPRWVTEAFF.